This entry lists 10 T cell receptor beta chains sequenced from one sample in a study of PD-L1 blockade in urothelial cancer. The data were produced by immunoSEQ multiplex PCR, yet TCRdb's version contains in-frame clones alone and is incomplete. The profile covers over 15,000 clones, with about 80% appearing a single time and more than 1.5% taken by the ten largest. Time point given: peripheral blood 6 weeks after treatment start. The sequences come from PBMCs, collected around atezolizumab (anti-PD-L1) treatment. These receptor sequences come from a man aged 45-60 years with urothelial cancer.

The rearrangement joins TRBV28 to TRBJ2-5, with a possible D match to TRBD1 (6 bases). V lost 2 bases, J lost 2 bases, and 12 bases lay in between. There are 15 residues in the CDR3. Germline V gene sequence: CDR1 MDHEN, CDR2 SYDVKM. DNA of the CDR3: TGTGCCAGCAGTTTAGTTTCCAGGGGACAAGAGACCCAGTACTTC. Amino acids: CASSLVSRGQETQYF.

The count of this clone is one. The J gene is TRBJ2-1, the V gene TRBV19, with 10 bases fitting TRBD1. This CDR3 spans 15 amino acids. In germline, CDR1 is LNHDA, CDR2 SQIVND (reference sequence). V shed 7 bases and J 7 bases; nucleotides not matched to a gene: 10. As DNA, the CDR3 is TGTGCCAGTAAATTGGGGACAGGGGAAAGAAATGAGCAGTTCTTC. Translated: CASKLGTGERNEQFF.

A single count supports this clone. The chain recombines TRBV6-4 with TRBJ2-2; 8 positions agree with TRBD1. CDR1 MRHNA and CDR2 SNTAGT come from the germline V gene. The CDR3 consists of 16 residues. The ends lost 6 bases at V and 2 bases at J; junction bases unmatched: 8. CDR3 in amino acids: CASRPGTGANTGELFF. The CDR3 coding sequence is TGTGCCAGCAGACCAGGGACAGGTGCAAACACCGGGGAGCTGTTTTTT.

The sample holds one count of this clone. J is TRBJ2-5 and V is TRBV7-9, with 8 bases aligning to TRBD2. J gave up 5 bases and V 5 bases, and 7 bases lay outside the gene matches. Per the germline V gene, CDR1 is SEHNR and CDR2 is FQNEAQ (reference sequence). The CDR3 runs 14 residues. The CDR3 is CASSPPGGEETQYF. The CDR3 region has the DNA TGTGCCAGCAGCCCCCCCGGGGGGGAGGAGACCCAGTACTTC.

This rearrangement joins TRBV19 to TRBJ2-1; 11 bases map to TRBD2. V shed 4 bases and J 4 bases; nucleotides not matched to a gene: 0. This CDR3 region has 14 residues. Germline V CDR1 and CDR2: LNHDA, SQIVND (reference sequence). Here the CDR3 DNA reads TGTGCCAGTAGTAGGACTAGCGGGTACAATGAGCAGTTCTTC. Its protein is CASSRTSGYNEQFF.

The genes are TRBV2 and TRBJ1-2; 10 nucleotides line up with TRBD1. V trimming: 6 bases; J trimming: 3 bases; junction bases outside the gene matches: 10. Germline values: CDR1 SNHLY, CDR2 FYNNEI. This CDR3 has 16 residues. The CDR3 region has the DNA TGTGCCAGCAGCGATCCCAGACAGGGGGCAGACTATGGCTACACCTTC. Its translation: CASSDPRQGADYGYTF. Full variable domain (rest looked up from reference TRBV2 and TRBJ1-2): EPEVTQTPSHQVTQMGQEVILRCVPISNHLYFYWYRQILGQKVEFLVSFYNNEISEKSEIFDDQFSVERPDGSNFTLKIRSTKLEDSAMYFCASSDPRQGADYGYTFGSGTRLTVV.

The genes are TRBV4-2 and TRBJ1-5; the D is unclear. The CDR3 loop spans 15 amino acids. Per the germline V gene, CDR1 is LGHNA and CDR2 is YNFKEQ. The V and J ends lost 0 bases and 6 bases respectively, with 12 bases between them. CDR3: CASSQEALAGQPQHF. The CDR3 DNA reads TGTGCCAGCAGCCAAGAAGCACTGGCGGGTCAGCCCCAGCATTTT.

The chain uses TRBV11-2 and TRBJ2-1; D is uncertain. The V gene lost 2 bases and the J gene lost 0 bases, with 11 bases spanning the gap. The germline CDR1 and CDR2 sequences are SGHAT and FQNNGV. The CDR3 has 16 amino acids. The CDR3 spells CASSLIVMSSYNEQFF. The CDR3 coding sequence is TGTGCCAGCAGCTTAATTGTAATGAGCTCCTACAATGAGCAGTTCTTC.

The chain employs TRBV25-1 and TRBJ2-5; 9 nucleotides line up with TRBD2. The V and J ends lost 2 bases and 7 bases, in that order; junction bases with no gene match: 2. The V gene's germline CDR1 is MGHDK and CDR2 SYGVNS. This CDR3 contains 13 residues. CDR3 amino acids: CASSEEGLATQYF. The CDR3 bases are TGTGCCAGCAGTGAAGAGGGACTAGCGACCCAGTACTTC.

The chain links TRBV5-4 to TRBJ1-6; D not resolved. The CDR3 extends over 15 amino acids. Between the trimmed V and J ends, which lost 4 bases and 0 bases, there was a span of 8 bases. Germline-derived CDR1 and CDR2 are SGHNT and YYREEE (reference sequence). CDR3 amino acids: CASSGANSYNSPLHF. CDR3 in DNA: TGTGCCAGCAGCGGAGCCAACTCCTATAATTCACCCCTCCACTTT.